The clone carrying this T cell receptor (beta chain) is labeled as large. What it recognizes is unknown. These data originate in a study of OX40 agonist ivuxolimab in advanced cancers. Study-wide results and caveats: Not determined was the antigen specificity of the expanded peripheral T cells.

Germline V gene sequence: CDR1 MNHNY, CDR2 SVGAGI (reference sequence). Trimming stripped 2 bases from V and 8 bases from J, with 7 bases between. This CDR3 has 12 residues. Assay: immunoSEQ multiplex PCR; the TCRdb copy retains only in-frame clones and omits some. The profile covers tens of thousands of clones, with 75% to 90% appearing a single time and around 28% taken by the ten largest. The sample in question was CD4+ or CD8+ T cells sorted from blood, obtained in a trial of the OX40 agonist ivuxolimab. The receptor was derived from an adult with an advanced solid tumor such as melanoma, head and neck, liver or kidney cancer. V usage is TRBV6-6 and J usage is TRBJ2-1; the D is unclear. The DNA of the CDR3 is TGTGCCAGCAGTTACGTCGGAGATGAGCAGTTCTTC. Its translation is CASSYVGDEQFF.